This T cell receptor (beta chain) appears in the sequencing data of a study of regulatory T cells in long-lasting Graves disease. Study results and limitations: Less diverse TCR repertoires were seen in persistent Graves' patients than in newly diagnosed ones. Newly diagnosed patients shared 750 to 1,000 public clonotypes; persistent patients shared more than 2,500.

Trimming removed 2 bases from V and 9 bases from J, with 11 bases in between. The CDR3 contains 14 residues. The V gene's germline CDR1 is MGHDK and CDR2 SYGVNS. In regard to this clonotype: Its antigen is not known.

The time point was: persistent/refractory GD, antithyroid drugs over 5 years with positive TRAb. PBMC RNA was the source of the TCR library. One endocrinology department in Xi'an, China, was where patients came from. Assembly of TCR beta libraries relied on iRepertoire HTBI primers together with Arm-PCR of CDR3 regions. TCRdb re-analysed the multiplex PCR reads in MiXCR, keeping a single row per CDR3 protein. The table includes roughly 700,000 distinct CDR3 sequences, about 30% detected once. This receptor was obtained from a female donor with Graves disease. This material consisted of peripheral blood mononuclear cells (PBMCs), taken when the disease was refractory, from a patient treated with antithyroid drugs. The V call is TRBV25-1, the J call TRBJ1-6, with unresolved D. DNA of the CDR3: TGTGCCAGCAGTGAAGTAGAGGGCGGTTCACCCCTCCACTTT. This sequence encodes CASSEVEGGSPLHF.